A single sample is the source of the 21 T cell receptor beta chains below, sequenced in a study of identical twins. TCRdb passed the 5' RACE reads through MiXCR, listing each CDR3 protein once. The top ten clones hold over 0.25% of a sample with some 1,600,000 distinct CDR3 sequences, 32% of them seen once. Sequencing used cord blood. Receptors were obtained from a newborn girl in good health.

This clonotype was counted a few times. The chain links TRBV27 to TRBJ2-7; 12 nucleotides align to TRBD1. The V gene end was trimmed by 8 bases and the J gene end by 3 bases; junction bases not matched to a gene: 5. CDR1 is MNHEY and CDR2 is SMNVEV in the germline V gene (reference sequence). The CDR3 has 14 amino acids. The CDR3 sequence is CASDGTGGGYEQYF. The CDR3 region has the DNA TGTGCCAGCGATGGGACAGGGGGCGGCTACGAGCAGTACTTC.

The chain has TRBV20-1 and TRBJ1-2; 9 nucleotides agree with TRBD1. After removal of 2 bases from V and 2 bases from J, the junction contained 6 bases not matched to a gene. The CDR3 spans 15 residues. Per germline, CDR1 DFQATT and CDR2 SNEGSKA (reference sequence). The CDR3 loop reads CSARTGTGKNYGYTF. The CDR3 DNA reads as TGCAGTGCTAGAACCGGGACAGGGAAGAACTATGGCTACACCTTC.

V and J are TRBV4-1 and TRBJ2-3; D uncertain. CDR3 length: 14 amino acids. V gave up 5 bases and J gave up 6 bases, with 15 bases separating them. In germline, CDR1 is MGHRA, CDR2 YSYEKL. This CDR3 reads CASSDPATKDTQYF. CDR3 sequence (DNA): TGCGCCAGCAGCGATCCCGCTACGAAGGATACGCAGTATTTT.

The chain carries TRBV20-1 and TRBJ2-7; 7 bases line up with TRBD2. Germline V CDR1 and CDR2: DFQATT, SNEGSKA (reference sequence). CDR3 length equals 13 residues. Trimming took 5 bases from V and 3 from J; bases not matched to a gene: 7. CDR3 nucleotides: TGCAGTGCTGGTAGCGGGTTCTACTACGAGCAGTACTTC. The encoded protein is CSAGSGFYYEQYF.

This clonotype showed up just a few times. V gene TRBV20-1 combines with J gene TRBJ2-4; D is perhaps TRBD1 or TRBD2 (5 bases each). V lost 3 bases, J lost 7 bases, and 19 bases lay in between. This CDR3 comprises 15 residues. Germline CDR1 and CDR2: DFQATT and SNEGSKA (reference sequence). The CDR3 is CSASSNGAHDNIQYF. The DNA of the CDR3 is TGCAGTGCTAGTTCTAACGGGGCCCATGACAACATTCAGTACTTC.

V usage is TRBV2 and J usage is TRBJ2-7; possibly TRBD2 for D (5 bases). Germline loops: CDR1 SNHLY, CDR2 FYNNEI. CDR3 size: 9 residues. With 8 bases removed from V and 10 bases from J, the gap between germline ends came to 9 bases. CDR3 in amino acids: CASAEAQYF. The CDR3, as DNA: TGTGCCAGCGCGGAGGCCCAGTACTTC.

The J gene is TRBJ2-7, the V gene TRBV4-1; D is possibly TRBD2 (6 bases). V gave up 0 bases and J gave up 7 bases, with 16 bases separating them. The V gene's germline CDR1 is MGHRA and CDR2 YSYEKL. The CDR3 is made up of 15 amino acids. The CDR3 region has the DNA TGCGCCAGCAGCCAAGACCGGGGGTCCGGGAATGAGCAGTACTTC. It codes for CASSQDRGSGNEQYF.

DNA of the CDR3: TGTGCCAGCAGTTTGGGCAGGGGGCCGGGGAAAGCTTTCTTT. Translation: CASSLGRGPGKAFF. The rearrangement uses TRBV12-3 or TRBV12-4 and TRBJ1-1; TRBD1 matches at 8 bases. The V and J ends lost 3 bases and 9 bases, in that order; junction bases with no gene match: 9. The CDR3 is 14 residues long.

The chain has TRBV24-1 and TRBJ1-1, with 7 bases lining up with TRBD1. This CDR3 contains 15 residues. V shed 4 bases and J 3 bases; nucleotides not matched to a gene: 7. Looked up from germline, CDR1 is KGHDR and CDR2 is SFDVKD. DNA of the CDR3: TGTGCCACCAGTGACTCCAGGCAGGGGGACACTGAAGCTTTCTTT. Amino acid sequence: CATSDSRQGDTEAFF.

V and J are TRBV11-2 and TRBJ2-1; TRBD1 matches at 8 bases. The CDR3 has 14 residues. J lost 9 bases, V lost 0 bases, and 4 bases had no gene match. In germline, CDR1 is SGHAT, CDR2 FQNNGV. The CDR3: CASSLEAGGGEQFF. CDR3 sequence (DNA): TGTGCCAGCAGCTTAGAGGCAGGGGGCGGTGAGCAGTTCTTC. The variable domain in full, with the rest retrieved from reference TRBV11-2 and TRBJ2-1, is EAGVAQSPRYKIIEKRQSVAFWCNPISGHATLYWYQQILGQGPKLLIQFQNNGVVDDSQLPKDRFSAERLKGVDSTLKIQPAKLEDSAVYLCASSLEAGGGEQFFGPGTRLTVL.

V is TRBV7-6 and J is TRBJ2-3, with a tentative D call TRBD1 (6 bases). Germline V gene sequence: CDR1 SGHVS, CDR2 FNYEAQ. CDR3 length: 13 amino acids. V was clipped by 2 bases and J by 13 bases, with 16 bases between them. DNA for the CDR3: TGTGCCAGCAGCTTAAATATCGGACAGAGGGAGTATTTT. It codes for CASSLNIGQREYF.

This clonotype was observed many times. Compared with germline, one end of the junction differs, possibly owing to a read error. V gene TRBV5-1 combines with J gene TRBJ2-3, with D possibly matching TRBD2 (5 bases). In germline, CDR1 is SGHRS, CDR2 YFSETQ. The CDR3 spans 12 residues. In DNA form, the CDR3 reads TGTGCCAGCAGCTTACTAGCAGATACGCAGTATTTT. It is translated as CASSLLADTQYF.

The chain employs TRBV3-1 and TRBJ2-1; TRBD1 matches at 9 bases. V was pared by 0 bases and J by 4 bases, with 4 bases of the junction left unmatched. This CDR3 has 16 amino acids. The germline V gene has CDR1 LGHDT and CDR2 YNNKEL (reference sequence). Written as DNA, the CDR3 is TGTGCCAGCAGCCAAGAAGGGACAGGGAGGTACAATGAGCAGTTCTTC. Translating gives CASSQEGTGRYNEQFF.

The V and J genes are TRBV9 and TRBJ2-3; no definite D call. The CDR3 consists of 14 residues. Trimming left V 3 bases short and J 4 bases short, with 12 bases between. Per germline, CDR1 SGDLS and CDR2 YYNGEE. CDR3 in amino acids: CASSGSHLADTQYF. DNA for the CDR3: TGTGCCAGCAGCGGATCCCACCTAGCAGATACGCAGTATTTT.

V usage is TRBV5-4 and J usage is TRBJ2-3; a weak D match, TRBD2 (5 bases). The ends were cut back, 9 bases at V and 3 bases at J, with 17 bases in the middle. Germline V gives CDR1 SGHNT, CDR2 YYREEE (reference sequence). The CDR3 has 14 residues. The CDR3 nucleotides read TGTGCCATTCTTATAAGTAGCGTGACAGATACGCAGTATTTT. Translation gives CAILISSVTDTQYF.

The rearrangement joins TRBV6-5 to TRBJ2-1, with D perhaps matching TRBD2 (6 bases). This CDR3 region has 15 residues. V lost 2 bases and J 7 bases, leaving 15 bases between the germline ends. CDR1 is MNHEY and CDR2 is SVGAGI in the germline V gene. The CDR3 sequence is CASSYGRWVRNEQFF. CDR3 sequence (DNA): TGTGCCAGCAGTTACGGGAGGTGGGTGAGAAATGAGCAGTTCTTC.

V gene TRBV13 combines with J gene TRBJ2-3; perhaps TRBD2 as D (5 bases). This CDR3 region has 12 residues. Germline assignment: CDR1 PRHDT and CDR2 FYEKMQ (reference sequence). The ends were cut back, 2 bases at V and 7 bases at J, with 7 bases in the middle. CDR3 nucleotides: TGTGCCAGCAGCTTAACTAGGAATACGCAGTATTTT. It codes for CASSLTRNTQYF.

This rearrangement joins TRBV7-8 to TRBJ1-5, with D perhaps matching TRBD1 (6 bases). CDR3 length: 15 amino acids. V lost 3 bases and J lost 4, with 13 bases in between. The V gene's germline CDR1 is SGHVS and CDR2 FQNEAQ. CDR3 amino acids: CASSFDRFLNQPQHF. CDR3 nucleotides: TGTGCCAGCAGCTTTGACAGGTTTCTTAATCAGCCCCAGCATTTT. The full variable domain, rest sourced from reference TRBV7-8 and TRBJ1-5, is GAGVSQSPRYKVAKRGQDVALRCDPISGHVSLFWYQQALGQGPEFLTYFQNEAQLDKSGLPSDRFFAERPEGSVSTLKIQRTQQEDSAVYLCASSFDRFLNQPQHFGDGTRLSIL.

This clonotype was detected a few times. The chain links TRBV27 to TRBJ2-3; the D gene is possibly TRBD2 (7 bases). This CDR3 spans 13 amino acids. Germline assignment: CDR1 MNHEY and CDR2 SMNVEV (reference sequence). Trimming removed 11 bases at V and 2 bases at J, with 14 bases between. CDR3 region: CAEGGSNTDTQYF. In nucleotides, the CDR3 is TGTGCCGAGGGGGGGTCGAACACAGATACGCAGTATTTT.

The chain uses TRBV12-3 or TRBV12-4 and TRBJ2-3, with D maybe TRBD1 (5 bases). There are 10 residues in the CDR3. Between the trimmed V and J ends, which lost 6 bases and 11 bases, there was a span of 9 bases. The CDR3 DNA reads TGTGCCAGCAGAGGGGATGTGCAGTATTTT. This sequence encodes CASRGDVQYF.

The rearrangement joins TRBV7-2 to TRBJ2-2, with D possibly TRBD2 on 5 matching bases. Germline CDR1 and CDR2: SGHTA and FQGNSA. The V end lost 6 bases, the J end lost 3 bases, and 14 bases lay between the germline ends. The length of the CDR3 is 15 residues. The chain's CDR3 is CASRASGTYTGELFF. In DNA, the CDR3 is TGTGCCAGCAGAGCCAGCGGAACATACACCGGGGAGCTGTTTTTT.